These 2 T cell receptor beta chains came from one sample sequenced in a study of blood T cells in healthy people across ages. Primed by a sample-barcoded 5' primer and a J-beta primer mix, a second PCR proceeded for about 6 to 11 cycles. TCRdb passed the 5' RACE reads through MiXCR, listing each CDR3 protein once. The profile covers over 1,500,000 distinct CDR3 sequences, with more than 35% appearing a single time and 20% to 25% taken by the ten largest. Sequenced sample: blood. These receptors were obtained from a human donor in good health.

The V gene is TRBV5-1, the J gene TRBJ2-3; D ambiguous. Germline V gene sequence: CDR1 SGHRS, CDR2 YFSETQ. V was shortened by 2 bases and J by 4 bases, with 11 bases between the two germline ends. The CDR3 length is 14 residues. The CDR3 DNA reads TGCGCCAGCAGCTTCGGATTAGGGTCAGATACGCAGTATTTT. Residues: CASSFGLGSDTQYF.

This clonotype was counted at least ten times. The chain joins TRBV7-3 to TRBJ2-5; TRBD1 might be the D (6 bases). The CDR3 extends over 13 amino acids. V was trimmed by 6 bases and J by 1 base, leaving 9 bases between them. Germline CDR1 SGHTA, CDR2 FQGTGA. CDR3 protein: CASSQQGQETQYF. For the CDR3, the DNA is TGTGCCAGCAGTCAACAGGGCCAAGAGACCCAGTACTTC. The variable domain in full, with the rest retrieved from reference TRBV7-3 and TRBJ2-5, is GAGVSQTPSNKVTEKGKYVELRCDPISGHTALYWYRQSLGQGPEFLIYFQGTGAADDSGLPNDRFFAVRPEGSVSTLKIQRTERGDSAVYLCASSQQGQETQYFGPGTRLLVL.